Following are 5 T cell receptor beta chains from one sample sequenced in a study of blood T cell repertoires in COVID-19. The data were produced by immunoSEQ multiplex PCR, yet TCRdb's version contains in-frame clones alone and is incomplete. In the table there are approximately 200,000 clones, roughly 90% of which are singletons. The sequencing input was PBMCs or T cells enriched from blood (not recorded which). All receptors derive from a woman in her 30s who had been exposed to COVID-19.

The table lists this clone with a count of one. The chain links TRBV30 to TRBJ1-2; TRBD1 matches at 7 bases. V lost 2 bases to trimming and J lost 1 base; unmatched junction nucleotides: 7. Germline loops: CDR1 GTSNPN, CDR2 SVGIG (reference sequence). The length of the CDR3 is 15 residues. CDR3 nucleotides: TGTGCCTGGAGTCCGACAGGGAACTTTAACTATGGCTACACCTTC. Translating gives CAWSPTGNFNYGYTF.

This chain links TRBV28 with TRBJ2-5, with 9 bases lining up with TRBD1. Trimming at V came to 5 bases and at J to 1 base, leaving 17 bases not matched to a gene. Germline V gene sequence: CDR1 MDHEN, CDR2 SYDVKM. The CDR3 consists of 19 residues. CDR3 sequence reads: CASSPQFKGQGKGQETQYF. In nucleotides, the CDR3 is TGTGCCAGCAGTCCCCAATTTAAGGGACAGGGTAAGGGCCAAGAGACCCAGTACTTC. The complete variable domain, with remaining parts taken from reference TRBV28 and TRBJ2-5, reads DVKVTQSSRYLVKRTGEKVFLECVQDMDHENMFWYRQDPGLGLRLIYFSYDVKMKEKGDIPEGYSVSREKKERFSLILESASTNQTSMYLCASSPQFKGQGKGQETQYFGPGTRLLVL.

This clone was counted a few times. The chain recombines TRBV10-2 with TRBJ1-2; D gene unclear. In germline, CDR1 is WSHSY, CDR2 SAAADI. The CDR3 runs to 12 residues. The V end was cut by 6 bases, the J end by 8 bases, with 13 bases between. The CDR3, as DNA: TGCGCCAGCAGCGGGAGGGCAGGCGGCTACACCTTC. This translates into CASSGRAGGYTF.

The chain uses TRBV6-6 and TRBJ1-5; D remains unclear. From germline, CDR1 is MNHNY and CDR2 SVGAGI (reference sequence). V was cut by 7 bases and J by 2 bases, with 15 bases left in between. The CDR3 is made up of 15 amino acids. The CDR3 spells CASNQAGTGNQPQHF. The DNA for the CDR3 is TGTGCCAGCAATCAAGCGGGAACAGGCAATCAGCCCCAGCATTTT.

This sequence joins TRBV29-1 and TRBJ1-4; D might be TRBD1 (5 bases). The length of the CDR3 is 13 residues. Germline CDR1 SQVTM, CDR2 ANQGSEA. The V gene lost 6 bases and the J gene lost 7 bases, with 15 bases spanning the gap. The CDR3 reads CSVVSGNGEKLFF. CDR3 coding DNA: TGCAGCGTCGTCTCAGGGAACGGTGAAAAACTGTTTTTT.